The text below deals with one T cell receptor beta chain. The sample belongs to a study of blood T cell repertoires in COVID-19. The overall study: The United States, Italy and Spain supplied acute and convalescent COVID-19 samples. Nucleic acid was either cDNA or gDNA, and it came from T cells, B-cell-depleted T cells, or PBMCs.

As processed by the authors: Amplification from reference gene primers served as the basis for estimated nucleated cell counts. Method: immunoSEQ multiplex PCR; TCRdb's copy keeps in-frame clones and lacks some. V and J calls and clone size are copied from that table; D and trimming were computed from the DNA. Among roughly 100,000 clones listed, around 87% were seen once. Germline CDR1 SGHRS, CDR2 YFSETQ. The CDR3 runs 14 residues. V lost 2 bases to trimming and J lost 2 bases, with 7 bases between them. The receptor was isolated from a man aged 50-60 years with acute or convalescent COVID-19. Sequenced sample: peripheral blood. The J gene is TRBJ2-2, the V gene TRBV5-1; tentative D call: TRBD1 (5 bases). The CDR3 DNA follows: TGCGCCAGCAGCTTACAGGTTAACACCGGGGAGCTGTTTTTT. It translates to CASSLQVNTGELFF.